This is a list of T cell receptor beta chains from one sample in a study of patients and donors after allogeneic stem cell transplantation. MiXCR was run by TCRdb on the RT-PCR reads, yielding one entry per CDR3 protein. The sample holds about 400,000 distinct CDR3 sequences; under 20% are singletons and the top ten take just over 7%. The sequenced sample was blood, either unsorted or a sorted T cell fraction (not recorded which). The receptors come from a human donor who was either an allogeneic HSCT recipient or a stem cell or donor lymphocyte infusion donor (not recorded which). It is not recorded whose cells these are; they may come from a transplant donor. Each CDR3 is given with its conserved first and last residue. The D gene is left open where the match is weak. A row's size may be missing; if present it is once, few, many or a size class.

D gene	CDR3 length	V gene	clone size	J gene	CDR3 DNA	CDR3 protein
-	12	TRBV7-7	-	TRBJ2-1	TGTGCCAGCAGCTCCGACAGCGATGAGCAGTTCTTC	CASSSDSDEQFF
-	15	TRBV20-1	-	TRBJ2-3	TGCAGTGCTAGGGTGTCAGACCCCAGCACAGATACGCAGTATTTT	CSARVSDPSTDTQYF
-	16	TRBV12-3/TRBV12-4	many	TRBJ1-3	TGTGCCAGCAGTTTAGGGCCGGGGGGCTCTGGAAACACCATATATTTT	CASSLGPGGSGNTIYF
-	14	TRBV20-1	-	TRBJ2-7	TGCAGTGCTAGAGACTCCCCGGGGGATTACGAGCAGTACTTC	CSARDSPGDYEQYF
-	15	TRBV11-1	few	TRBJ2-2	TGTGCCAGCAGCTCCCCGCCTACGTTCACCGGGGAGCTGTTTTTT	CASSSPPTFTGELFF
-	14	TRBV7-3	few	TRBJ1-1	TGTGCCAGCAGCTTCCGACCTGGAGCCACTGAAGCTTTCTTT	CASSFRPGATEAFF
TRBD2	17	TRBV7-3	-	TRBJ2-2	TGTGCCAGCAGCTCGGGACTAGCGGGGGTAAACACCGGGGAGCTGTTTTTT	CASSSGLAGVNTGELFF
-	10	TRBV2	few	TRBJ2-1	TGTGCCAGCAAGTACAATGAGCAGTTCTTC	CASKYNEQFF
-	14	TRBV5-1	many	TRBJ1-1	TGTGCCAGCAGTTTGGGCTTTATGAACACTGAAGCTTTCTTT	CASSLGFMNTEAFF
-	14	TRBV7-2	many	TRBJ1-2	TGTGCCAGCAGCTTATCAGGGGCTGAACGGGGCTACACCTTC	CASSLSGAERGYTF
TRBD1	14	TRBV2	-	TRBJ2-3	TGTGCCAGCAGTCCTGGACAGGGAATGGGTACGCAGTATTTT	CASSPGQGMGTQYF
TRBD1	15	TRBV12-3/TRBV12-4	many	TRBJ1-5	TGTGCCAGCAACTCCGGGACAGTTAGCAATCAGCCCCAGCATTTT	CASNSGTVSNQPQHF
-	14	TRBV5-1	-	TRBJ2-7	TGCGCCAGCAGCTCACGGAGAGACGGCTACGAGCAGTACTTC	CASSSRRDGYEQYF
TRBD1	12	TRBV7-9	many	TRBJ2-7	TGTGCCAGCAGTTTACAGGGGTACGAGCAGTACTTC	CASSLQGYEQYF
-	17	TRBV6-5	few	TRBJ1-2	TGTGCCAGCAGTTATCAACCCCGGACAGCCGTAGGCTATGGCTACACCTTC	CASSYQPRTAVGYGYTF
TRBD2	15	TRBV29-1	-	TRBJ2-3	TGCAGCGCGAGGACTAGCGGGAGCAAGGGAGATACGCAGTATTTT	CSARTSGSKGDTQYF
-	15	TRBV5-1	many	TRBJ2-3	TGCGCCAGCAGCTTGGAAGCGCGAAGGGCAGATACGCAGTATTTT	CASSLEARRADTQYF
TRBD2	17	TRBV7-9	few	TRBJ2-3	TGTGCCAGCAGCTTACGGACGGGTAGCGGGAGCACAGATACGCAGTATTTT	CASSLRTGSGSTDTQYF
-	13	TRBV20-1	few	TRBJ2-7	TGCAGTGCTAGCCCCACAGTGTTGGGCGAGCAGTACTTC	CSASPTVLGEQYF
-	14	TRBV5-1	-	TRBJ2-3	TGCGCCAGCAGCTTGGGAGATCTCACAGATACGCAGTATTTT	CASSLGDLTDTQYF
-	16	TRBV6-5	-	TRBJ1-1	TGTGCCAGCAGTTACTTCCGTGAGCCGTCCGGCGCTGAAGCTTTCTTT	CASSYFREPSGAEAFF
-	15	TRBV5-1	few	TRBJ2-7	TGCGCCAGCAGCGGAGGGGGGACGGCATCCTACGAGCAGTACTTC	CASSGGGTASYEQYF
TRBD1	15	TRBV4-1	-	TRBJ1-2	TGCGCCAGCAGCCAAGGGGACAGGGCGAACTATGGCTACACCTTC	CASSQGDRANYGYTF
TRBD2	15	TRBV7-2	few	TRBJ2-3	TGTGCCAGCGACGTCCTAGCGGGGGCGACAGATACGCAGTATTTT	CASDVLAGATDTQYF
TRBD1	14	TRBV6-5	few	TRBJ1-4	TGTGCCAGCAGTTACTCCGGGACAGCTGAAAAACTGTTTTTT	CASSYSGTAEKLFF
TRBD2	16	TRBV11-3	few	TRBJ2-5	TGTGCCAGCAGCTCCGGGACTAGCGGGAGTTGGAAGACCCAGTACTTC	CASSSGTSGSWKTQYF
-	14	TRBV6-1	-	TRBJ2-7	TGTGCCAGCCACCCCAGAACGTCCCTCTACGAGCAGTACTTC	CASHPRTSLYEQYF
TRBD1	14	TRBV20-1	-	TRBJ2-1	TGCAGTGCTAGATCCGGGACAGGGAGGAATGAGCAGTTCTTC	CSARSGTGRNEQFF
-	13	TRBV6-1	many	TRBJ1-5	TGTGCCAGCAGTGCCCCAAACCAGGGCCCCCAGCATTTT	CASSAPNQGPQHF
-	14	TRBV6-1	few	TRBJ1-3	TGTGCCAGCAGTAGGGCCGCTCGTGGAAACACCATATATTTT	CASSRAARGNTIYF
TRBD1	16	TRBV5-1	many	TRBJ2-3	TGCGCCAGCAGCCCAGGACAGGGAACGGTCACAGATACGCAGTATTTT	CASSPGQGTVTDTQYF
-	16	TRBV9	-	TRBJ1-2	TGTGCCAGCAGCCCCCCCTCAGGGAAAGGTCGAAATGGCTACACCTTC	CASSPPSGKGRNGYTF
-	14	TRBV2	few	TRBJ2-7	TGTGCCAGCAGTGTAGAACAGTCCGATTACGAGCAGTACTTC	CASSVEQSDYEQYF
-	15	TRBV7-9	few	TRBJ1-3	TGTGCCAGCAGCTTATTGGCATTCTCTGGAAACACCATATATTTT	CASSLLAFSGNTIYF
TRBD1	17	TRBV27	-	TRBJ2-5	TGTGCCAGCACCCCTTACCCGGGACAGGGGTACGGGGAGACCCAGTACTTC	CASTPYPGQGYGETQYF
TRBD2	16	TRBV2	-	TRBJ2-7	TGTGCCAGCACCCAGAGAGCACTAGCGGGAGTGGGGGAGCAGTACTTC	CASTQRALAGVGEQYF
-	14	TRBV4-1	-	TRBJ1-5	TGCGCCAGCAGCCAAGACAGGGGAGCTCAGCCCCAGCATTTT	CASSQDRGAQPQHF
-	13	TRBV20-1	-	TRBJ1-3	TGCAGTTTCGGGCCCCCTTTTGAAAACACCATATATTTT	CSFGPPFENTIYF
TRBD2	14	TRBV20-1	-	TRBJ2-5	TGCAGTGCTAGCCCCCTCGCGGGAGTAGAGACCCAGTACTTC	CSASPLAGVETQYF
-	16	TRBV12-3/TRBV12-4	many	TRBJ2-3	TGTGCCAGCAGTCGCCGTAGGGACACCCGCACAGATACGCAGTATTTT	CASSRRRDTRTDTQYF
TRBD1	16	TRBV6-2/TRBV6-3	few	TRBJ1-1	TGTGCCAGCAGTTACGAGGCAGGGGGCACCGGGACTGAAGCTTTCTTT	CASSYEAGGTGTEAFF
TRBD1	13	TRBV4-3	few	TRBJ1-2	TGCGCCAGCAGCATACAGGGGAACTATGGCTACACCTTC	CASSIQGNYGYTF
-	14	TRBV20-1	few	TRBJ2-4	TGCAGTGCTCCGGGACGCCAAGCCAAAAACATTCAGTACTTC	CSAPGRQAKNIQYF
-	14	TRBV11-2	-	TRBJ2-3	TGTGCCAGCAGCTTAGGAAAGGGGACAGATACGCAGTATTTT	CASSLGKGTDTQYF
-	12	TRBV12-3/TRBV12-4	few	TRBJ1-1	TGTGCCAGCAGTTTTTCCGGAACTGAAGCTTTCTTT	CASSFSGTEAFF
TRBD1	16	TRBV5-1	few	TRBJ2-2	TGCGCCAGCAGCAAGGCAGGACAGGGAGGAACCGGGGAGCTGTTTTTT	CASSKAGQGGTGELFF
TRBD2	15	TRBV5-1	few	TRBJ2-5	TGCGCCAGCAGCTCCGCTAGCGGACGACCAGAGACCCAGTACTTC	CASSSASGRPETQYF
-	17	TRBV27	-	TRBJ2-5	TGTGCCAGCAGTTTATCAGGACTCGAAGGTTTGGTGGAGACCCAGTACTTC	CASSLSGLEGLVETQYF
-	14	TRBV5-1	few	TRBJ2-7	TGCGCCAGCAGCTTGGTAGTCGGAAACTACGAGCAGTACTTC	CASSLVVGNYEQYF
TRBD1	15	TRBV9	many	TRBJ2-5	TGTGCCAGCAGCGTAGAGGGACAGGGACATAAGACCCAGTACTTC	CASSVEGQGHKTQYF
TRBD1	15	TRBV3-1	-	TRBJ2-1	TGTGCCAGCAACCGACAGGGGACCCCCTACAATGAGCAGTTCTTC	CASNRQGTPYNEQFF
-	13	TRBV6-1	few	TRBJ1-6	TGTGCCAGCAGCCTCAGAGAGAATTCACCCCTCCACTTT	CASSLRENSPLHF
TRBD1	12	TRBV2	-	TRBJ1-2	TGTGCCAGCAGGGGGGACAGCTATGGCTACACCTTC	CASRGDSYGYTF
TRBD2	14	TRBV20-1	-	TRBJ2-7	TGCAGTGCGGGACCACTAGCGAACTCCTACGAGCAGTACTTC	CSAGPLANSYEQYF
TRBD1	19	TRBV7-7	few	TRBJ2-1	TGTGCCAGCAGCTTACTCCCCCCGACAGGGGGGGGAAACTACAATGAGCAGTTCTTC	CASSLLPPTGGGNYNEQFF
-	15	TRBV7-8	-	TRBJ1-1	TGTGCCAGCAGCTTCGTTAGGGACGGGAACACTGAAGCTTTCTTT	CASSFVRDGNTEAFF
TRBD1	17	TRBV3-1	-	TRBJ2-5	TGTGCCAGCAGCCAAGGAGCAAGGACAGGGGGATTAGAGACCCAGTACTTC	CASSQGARTGGLETQYF
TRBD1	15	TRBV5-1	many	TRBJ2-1	TGCGCCAGCAGCTTGCGGGACAGGGGAGGCAATGAGCAGTTCTTC	CASSLRDRGGNEQFF